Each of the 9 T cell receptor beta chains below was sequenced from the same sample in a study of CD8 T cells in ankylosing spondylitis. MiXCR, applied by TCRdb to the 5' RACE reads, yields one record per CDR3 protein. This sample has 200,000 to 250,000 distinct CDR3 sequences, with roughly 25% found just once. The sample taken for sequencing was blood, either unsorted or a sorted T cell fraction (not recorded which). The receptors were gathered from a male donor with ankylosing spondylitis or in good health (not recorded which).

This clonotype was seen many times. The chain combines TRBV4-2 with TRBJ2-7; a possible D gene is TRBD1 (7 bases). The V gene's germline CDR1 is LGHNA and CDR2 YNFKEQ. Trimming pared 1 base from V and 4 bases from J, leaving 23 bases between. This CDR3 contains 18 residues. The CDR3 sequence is CASSQVTVRGQEGYEQYF. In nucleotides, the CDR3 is TGTGCCAGCAGCCAAGTAACGGTTCGAGGACAGGAGGGATACGAGCAGTACTTC.

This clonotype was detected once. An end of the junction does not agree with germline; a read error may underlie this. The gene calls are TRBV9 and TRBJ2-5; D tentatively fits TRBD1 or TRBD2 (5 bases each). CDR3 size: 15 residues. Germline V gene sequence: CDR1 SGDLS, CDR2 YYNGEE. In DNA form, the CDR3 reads TGTGCCAGCAGTTCCCTTGGGACCATACAAGTGACCCAGTACTTC. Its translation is CASSSLGTIQVTQYF.

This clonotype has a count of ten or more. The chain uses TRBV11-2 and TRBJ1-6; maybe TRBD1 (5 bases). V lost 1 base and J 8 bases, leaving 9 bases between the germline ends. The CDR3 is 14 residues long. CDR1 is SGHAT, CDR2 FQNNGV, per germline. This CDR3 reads CASSLAGVHSPLHF. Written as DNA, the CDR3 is TGTGCCAGCAGCTTAGCGGGGGTCCATTCACCCCTCCACTTT.

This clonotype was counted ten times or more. The CDR3 here is CASSPPGRDNYGYTF. In nucleotides, the CDR3 is TGCGCCAGCAGCCCGCCCGGCAGAGATAACTATGGCTACACCTTC. V and J are TRBV5-1 and TRBJ1-2; no clear D gene. Trimming removed 4 bases from V and 1 base from J, with 14 bases in between. The CDR3 contains 15 residues. CDR1 and CDR2 (germline): SGHRS, YFSETQ.

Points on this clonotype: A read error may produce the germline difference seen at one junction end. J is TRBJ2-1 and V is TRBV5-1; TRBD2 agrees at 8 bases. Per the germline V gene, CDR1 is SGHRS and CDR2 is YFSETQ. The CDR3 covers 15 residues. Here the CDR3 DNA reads TGCGCCAGCAGCTTCAGCGGGGGCTCCTACAATGAGCCGTTCTTC. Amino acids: CASSFSGGSYNEPFF.

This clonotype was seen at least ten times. The CDR3: CASSFSTMLDTQYF. The CDR3 bases are TGTGCCAGCAGTTTCAGTACGATGTTGGATACGCAGTATTTT. This chain links TRBV28 with TRBJ2-3; D remains ambiguous. CDR1 MDHEN and CDR2 SYDVKM come from the germline V gene. The CDR3 has 14 residues. Trimming cost V 3 bases and J 6 bases, with 13 bases left between them.

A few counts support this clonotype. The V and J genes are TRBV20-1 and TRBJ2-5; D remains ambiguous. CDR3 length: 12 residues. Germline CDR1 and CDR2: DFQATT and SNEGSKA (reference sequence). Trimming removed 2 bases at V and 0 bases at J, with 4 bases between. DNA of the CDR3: TGCAGTGCTAGAAAAGACCAAGAGACCCAGTACTTC. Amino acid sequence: CSARKDQETQYF.

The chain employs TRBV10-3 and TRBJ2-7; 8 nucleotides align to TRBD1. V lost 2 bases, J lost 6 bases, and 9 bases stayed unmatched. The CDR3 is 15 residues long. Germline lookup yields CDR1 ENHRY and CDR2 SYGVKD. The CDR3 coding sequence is TGTGCCATCAGTGAGCAGGACAGGGAAACTTCCGAGCAGTACTTC. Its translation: CAISEQDRETSEQYF.

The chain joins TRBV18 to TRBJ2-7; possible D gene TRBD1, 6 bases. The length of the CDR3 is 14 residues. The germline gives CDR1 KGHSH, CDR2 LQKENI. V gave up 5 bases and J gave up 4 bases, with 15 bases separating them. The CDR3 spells CASSSVDRGYEQYF. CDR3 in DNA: TGTGCCAGCTCATCGGTGGACAGAGGATACGAGCAGTACTTC.